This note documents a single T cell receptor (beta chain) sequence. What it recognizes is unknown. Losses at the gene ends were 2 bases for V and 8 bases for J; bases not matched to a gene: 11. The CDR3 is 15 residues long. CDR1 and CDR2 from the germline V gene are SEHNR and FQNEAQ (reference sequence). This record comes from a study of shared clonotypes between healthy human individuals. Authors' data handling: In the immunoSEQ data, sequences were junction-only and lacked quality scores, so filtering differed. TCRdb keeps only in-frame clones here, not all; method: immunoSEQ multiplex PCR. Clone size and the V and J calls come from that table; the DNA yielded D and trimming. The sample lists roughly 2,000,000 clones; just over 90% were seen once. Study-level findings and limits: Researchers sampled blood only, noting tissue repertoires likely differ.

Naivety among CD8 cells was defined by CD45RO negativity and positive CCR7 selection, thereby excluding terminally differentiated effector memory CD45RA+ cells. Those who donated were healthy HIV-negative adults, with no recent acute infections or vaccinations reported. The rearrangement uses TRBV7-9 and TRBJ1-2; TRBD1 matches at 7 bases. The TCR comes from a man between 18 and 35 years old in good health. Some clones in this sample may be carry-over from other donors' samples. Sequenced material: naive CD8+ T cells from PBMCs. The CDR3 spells CASSLPGTVAMGYTF. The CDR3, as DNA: TGTGCCAGCAGCTTACCAGGGACAGTAGCTATGGGCTACACCTTC.